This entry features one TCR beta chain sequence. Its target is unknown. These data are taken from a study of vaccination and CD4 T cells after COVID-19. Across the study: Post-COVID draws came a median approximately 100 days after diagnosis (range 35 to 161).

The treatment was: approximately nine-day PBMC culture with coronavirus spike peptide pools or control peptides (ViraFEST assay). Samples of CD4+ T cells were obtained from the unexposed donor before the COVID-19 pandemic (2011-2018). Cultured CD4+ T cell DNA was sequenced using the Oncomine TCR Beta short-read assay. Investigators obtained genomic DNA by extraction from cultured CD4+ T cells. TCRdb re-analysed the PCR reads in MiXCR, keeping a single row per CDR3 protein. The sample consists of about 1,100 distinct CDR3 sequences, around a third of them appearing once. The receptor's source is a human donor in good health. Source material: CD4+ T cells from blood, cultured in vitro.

The CDR3 sequence is CASRPSDAEKLFF. In DNA form, the CDR3 reads TGTGCCAGCAGGCCTAGTGACGCCGAAAAACTGTTTTTT. The rearrangement links TRBV2 to TRBJ1-4; D is undetermined. Per the germline V gene, CDR1 is SNHLY and CDR2 is FYNNEI. V was pared by 6 bases and J by 8 bases, with 13 bases between. CDR3 length: 13 residues.